This T cell receptor beta chain was observed in a study of T-cell reconstitution after alpha-beta-depleted transplantation in children. The study's findings and limits: Alpha-beta T cells present about two months after transplant were reported to originate from several hundred expanded graft clones. Surviving recipient T cells and thymic progenitors accounted for the high day-60 TCRbeta diversity observed in some patients. From newly produced T cells came most of the T-cell counts and diversity one year after transplant.

Unique molecular identifiers tagged the TCRbeta library. TCRdb recomputed calls from the PCR reads with MiXCR, one row per CDR3 protein. The sample consists of 5,500 to 7,000 distinct CDR3 sequences, roughly 17% of them appearing once. This clonotype has a handful of counts. Its antigen is currently unknown. This TCR was recovered from a male patient younger than 18 who had a stem cell transplant for acute myeloid leukemia, so the T cells may come from the graft donor. The input for sequencing was PBMCs, mostly from graft donor cells, taken 60 days after TCRalphabeta/CD19-depleted stem cell transplant.

For the CDR3, the DNA is TGTGCCAGCAGTCCCCTAGGTCCCCGCACAGATACGCAGTATTTT. Translation: CASSPLGPRTDTQYF. The chain couples TRBV28 to TRBJ2-3; D is uncertain. Trimming left V 5 bases short and J 1 base short, with 13 bases between. This CDR3 is 15 amino acids long. Germline CDR1 is MDHEN and CDR2 is SYDVKM.